This is a list of T cell receptor beta chains from one sample in a study of regulatory T cells in long-lasting Graves disease. Using its own MiXCR run on the multiplex PCR reads, TCRdb lists one record per CDR3 protein. Of 400,000 to 500,000 distinct CDR3 sequences in the sample, roughly 21% were seen once. The input for sequencing was peripheral blood mononuclear cells (PBMCs), taken when the disease was refractory, from a patient treated with antithyroid drugs. These receptor sequences come from a female donor with Graves disease. The CDR3 runs from the conserved cysteine through the conserved F or W. A D gene is named only where the DNA matches it firmly. Size tells how often a clone was seen (once, few, many) or the class of an expanded clone, and some rows leave it out.

CDR3nt: TGCAGTGCTAGAGATTACTTGAACACTGAAGCTTTCTTT
CDR3aa: CSARDYLNTEAFF
v_gene: TRBV20-1
abundance: .
d_gene: .
len: 13
j_gene: TRBJ1-1

CDR3nt: TGTGCCAGTAGATCGCCCGTTACAGGAAGCAATCAGCCCCAGCATTTT
CDR3aa: CASRSPVTGSNQPQHF
v_gene: TRBV19
abundance: many
d_gene: .
len: 16
j_gene: TRBJ1-5

CDR3nt: TGCGCCAGCAGCTTGGACACCTCCGGGGCCTACGAGCAGTACTTC
CDR3aa: CASSLDTSGAYEQYF
v_gene: TRBV5-1
abundance: many
d_gene: .
len: 15
j_gene: TRBJ2-7

CDR3nt: TGTGCCAGCAGTACAATGGGGACTGGAGCTTTCTTT
CDR3aa: CASSTMGTGAFF
v_gene: TRBV2
abundance: .
d_gene: .
len: 12
j_gene: TRBJ1-1

CDR3nt: TGTGCCAGCAGCGAGGGACAGGGAGATTCCTACGAGCAGTACTTC
CDR3aa: CASSEGQGDSYEQYF
v_gene: TRBV7-2
abundance: many
d_gene: TRBD1
len: 15
j_gene: TRBJ2-7

CDR3nt: TGTGCCAGCAGTTACCCTTCTTTTACCGGGACAGCCTACTACGAGCAGTACTTC
CDR3aa: CASSYPSFTGTAYYEQYF
v_gene: TRBV6-5
abundance: .
d_gene: TRBD1
len: 18
j_gene: TRBJ2-7

CDR3nt: TGTGCCTGGAGTATTAGCGGGGCCCACTCTGGGGCCAACGTCCTGACTTTC
CDR3aa: CAWSISGAHSGANVLTF
v_gene: TRBV30
abundance: .
d_gene: TRBD2
len: 17
j_gene: TRBJ2-6

CDR3nt: TGCAGTGCTAGAGATCCCGCCTACAATGAGCAGTTCTTC
CDR3aa: CSARDPAYNEQFF
v_gene: TRBV20-1
abundance: .
d_gene: .
len: 13
j_gene: TRBJ2-1

CDR3nt: TGTGCCAGCAGCGCTACGGGACAGGCTGGACCTGCTGGCGAGCAGTACTTC
CDR3aa: CASSATGQAGPAGEQYF
v_gene: TRBV2
abundance: many
d_gene: TRBD1
len: 17
j_gene: TRBJ2-7

CDR3nt: TGCGCCAGCAGCCAAGGTACCGATAACTACGAGCAGTACTTC
CDR3aa: CASSQGTDNYEQYF
v_gene: TRBV4-1
abundance: few
d_gene: .
len: 14
j_gene: TRBJ2-7

CDR3nt: TGTGCCAGCAGTTTACTGGTGAACACTGAAGCTTTCTTT
CDR3aa: CASSLLVNTEAFF
v_gene: TRBV28
abundance: medium-sized
d_gene: .
len: 13
j_gene: TRBJ1-1

CDR3nt: TGTGCCAGCCGGACAGGGGGGACTGTGAACACTGAAGCTTTCTTT
CDR3aa: CASRTGGTVNTEAFF
v_gene: TRBV28
abundance: many
d_gene: TRBD1
len: 15
j_gene: TRBJ1-1

CDR3nt: TGTGCCAGCAGTTACTCCGCAGCTGGTGGCTACACCTTC
CDR3aa: CASSYSAAGGYTF
v_gene: TRBV6-2/TRBV6-3
abundance: many
d_gene: .
len: 13
j_gene: TRBJ1-2